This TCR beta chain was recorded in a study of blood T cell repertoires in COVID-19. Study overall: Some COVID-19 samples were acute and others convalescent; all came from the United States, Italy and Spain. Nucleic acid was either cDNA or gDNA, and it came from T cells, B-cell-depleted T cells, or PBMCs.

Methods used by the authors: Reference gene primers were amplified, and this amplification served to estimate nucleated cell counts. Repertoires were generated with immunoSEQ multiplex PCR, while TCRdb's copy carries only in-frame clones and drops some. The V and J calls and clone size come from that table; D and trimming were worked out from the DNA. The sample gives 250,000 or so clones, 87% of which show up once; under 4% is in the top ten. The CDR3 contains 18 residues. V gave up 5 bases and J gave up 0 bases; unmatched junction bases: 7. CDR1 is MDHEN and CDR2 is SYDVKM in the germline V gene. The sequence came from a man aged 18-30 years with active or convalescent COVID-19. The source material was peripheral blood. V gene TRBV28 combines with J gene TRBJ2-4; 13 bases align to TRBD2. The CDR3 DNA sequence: TGTGCCAGCAGTCCCGCCGGGACTAGCGGGATAGCCAAAAACATTCAGTACTTC. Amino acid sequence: CASSPAGTSGIAKNIQYF.